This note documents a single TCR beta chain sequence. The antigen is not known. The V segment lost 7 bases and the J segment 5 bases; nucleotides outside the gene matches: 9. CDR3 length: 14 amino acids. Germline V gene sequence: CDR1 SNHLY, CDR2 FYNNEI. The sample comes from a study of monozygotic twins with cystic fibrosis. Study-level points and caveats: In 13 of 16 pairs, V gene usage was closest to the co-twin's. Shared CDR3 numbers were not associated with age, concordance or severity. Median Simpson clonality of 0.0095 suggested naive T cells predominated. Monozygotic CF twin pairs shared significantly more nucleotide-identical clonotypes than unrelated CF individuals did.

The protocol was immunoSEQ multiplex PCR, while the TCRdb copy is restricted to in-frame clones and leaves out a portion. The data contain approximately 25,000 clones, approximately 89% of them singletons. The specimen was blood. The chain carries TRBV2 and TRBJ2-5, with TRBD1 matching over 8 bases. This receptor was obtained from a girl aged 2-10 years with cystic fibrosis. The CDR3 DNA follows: TGTGCCAGCACCTTACAGGGGGAAGGTGAGACCCAGTACTTC. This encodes CASTLQGEGETQYF. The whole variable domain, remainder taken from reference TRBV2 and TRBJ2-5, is EPEVTQTPSHQVTQMGQEVILRCVPISNHLYFYWYRQILGQKVEFLVSFYNNEISEKSEIFDDQFSVERPDGSNFTLKIRSTKLEDSAMYFCASTLQGEGETQYFGPGTRLLVL.